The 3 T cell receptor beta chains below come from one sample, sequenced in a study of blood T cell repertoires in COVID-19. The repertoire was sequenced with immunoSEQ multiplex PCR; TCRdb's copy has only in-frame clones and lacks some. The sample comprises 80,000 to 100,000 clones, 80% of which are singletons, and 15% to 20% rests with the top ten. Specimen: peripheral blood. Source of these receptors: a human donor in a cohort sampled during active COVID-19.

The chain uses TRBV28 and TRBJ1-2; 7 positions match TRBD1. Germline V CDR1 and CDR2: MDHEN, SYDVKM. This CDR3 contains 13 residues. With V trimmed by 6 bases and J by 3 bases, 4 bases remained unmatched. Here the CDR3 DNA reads TGTGCCAGCAGCCAGACAGGGCACTATGGCTACACCTTC. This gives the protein CASSQTGHYGYTF.

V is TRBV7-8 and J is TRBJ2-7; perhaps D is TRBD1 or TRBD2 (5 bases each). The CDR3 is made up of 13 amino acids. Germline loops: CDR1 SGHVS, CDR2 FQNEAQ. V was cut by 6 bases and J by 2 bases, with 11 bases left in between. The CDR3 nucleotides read TGTGCCAGCAGTCGAGAGGGGCCCTACGAGCAGTACTTC. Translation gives CASSREGPYEQYF.

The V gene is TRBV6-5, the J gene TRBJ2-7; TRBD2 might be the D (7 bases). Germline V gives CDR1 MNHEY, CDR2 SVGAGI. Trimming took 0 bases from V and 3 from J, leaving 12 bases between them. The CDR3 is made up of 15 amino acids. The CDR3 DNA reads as TGTGCCAGCAGTTACTCGGAGGGGGGGCTCTACGAGCAGTACTTC. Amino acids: CASSYSEGGLYEQYF.